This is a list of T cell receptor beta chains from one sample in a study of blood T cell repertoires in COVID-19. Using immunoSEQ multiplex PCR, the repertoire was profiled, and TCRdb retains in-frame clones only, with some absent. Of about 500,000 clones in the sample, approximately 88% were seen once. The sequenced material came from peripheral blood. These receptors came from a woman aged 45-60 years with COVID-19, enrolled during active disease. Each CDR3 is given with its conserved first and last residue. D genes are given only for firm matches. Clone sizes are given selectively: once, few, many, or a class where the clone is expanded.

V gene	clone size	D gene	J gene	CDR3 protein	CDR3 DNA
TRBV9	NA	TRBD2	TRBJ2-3	CASSLSGGALDTQYF	TGTGCCAGCAGCCTTAGCGGGGGGGCACTGGATACGCAGTATTTT
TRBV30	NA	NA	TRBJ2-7	CAWHDPGVTYEQYF	TGTGCCTGGCATGATCCCGGGGTCACCTACGAGCAGTACTTC
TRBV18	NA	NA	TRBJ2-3	CASSPRRVTDTQYF	TGTGCCAGCTCACCACGCCGGGTCACAGATACGCAGTATTTT
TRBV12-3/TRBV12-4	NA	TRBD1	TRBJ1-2	CASSRTGYGYTF	TGTGCCAGCAGCCGGACAGGGTATGGCTACACCTTC
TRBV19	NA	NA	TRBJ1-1	CASSPGLGTEAFF	TGTGCCAGTAGTCCGGGTCTTGGAACTGAAGCTTTCTTT
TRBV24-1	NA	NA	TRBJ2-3	CATQQGGGTDTQYF	TGTGCCACCCAACAAGGGGGGGGAACAGATACGCAGTATTTT
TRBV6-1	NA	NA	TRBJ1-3	CASSEVGGSGNTIYF	TGTGCCAGCAGTGAAGTAGGGGGCTCTGGAAACACCATATATTTT
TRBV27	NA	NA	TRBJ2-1	CASSLLGGGDRSYNEQFF	TGTGCCAGCAGTCTCCTCGGAGGCGGGGATAGGTCCTACAATGAGCAGTTCTTC
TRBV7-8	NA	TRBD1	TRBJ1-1	CASSLGTGGRAFF	TGTGCCAGCAGCTTAGGGACAGGGGGGCGAGCTTTCTTT
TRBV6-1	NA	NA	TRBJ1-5	CASSADWGGSNQPQHF	TGTGCCAGCAGTGCAGATTGGGGGGGTAGCAATCAGCCCCAGCATTTT
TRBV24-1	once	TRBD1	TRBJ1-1	CATSGSTGANTEAFF	TGTGCCACCAGTGGCTCCACAGGGGCGAACACTGAAGCTTTCTTT
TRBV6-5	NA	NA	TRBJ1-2	CATLPGHQTGGYTF	TGTGCCACCCTCCCGGGACACCAAACTGGTGGCTACACCTTC
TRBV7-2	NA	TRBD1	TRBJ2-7	CASSLGQGSFYEQYF	TGTGCCAGCAGCTTAGGACAGGGGTCCTTCTACGAGCAGTACTTC
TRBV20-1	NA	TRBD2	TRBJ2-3	CSASGGGEVTDTQYF	TGCAGTGCTAGTGGCGGGGGGGAAGTCACAGATACGCAGTATTTT
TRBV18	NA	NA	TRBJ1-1	CASCRAPNTEAFF	TGTGCCAGCTGCAGGGCGCCGAACACTGAAGCTTTCTTT
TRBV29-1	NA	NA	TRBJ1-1	CSVDRVSDTEAFF	TGCAGCGTTGATAGAGTCTCGGACACTGAAGCTTTCTTT
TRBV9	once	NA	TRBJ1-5	CASSARQSNQPQHF	TGTGCCAGCAGCGCTCGACAGAGCAATCAGCCCCAGCATTTT
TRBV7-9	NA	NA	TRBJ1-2	CASSLGWRGNYGYTF	TGTGCCAGCAGCTTAGGGTGGAGGGGTAACTATGGCTACACCTTC